Sequencing of this T cell receptor beta chain was carried out in a study of cytomegalovirus exposure and HLA in healthy donors. In the study overall: Across almost 400 genotyped donors, about 80% landed in the Caucasian-associated ancestry cluster.

Trimming took 5 bases from V and 2 from J; bases not matched to a gene: 9. Germline CDR1 is PRHDT and CDR2 is FYEKMQ (reference sequence). The CDR3 is 16 amino acids. Findings and caveats of the study: Across donors, sequencing depth was assumed by presence/absence analyses to be roughly uniform.

Comments on this clone: Its cognate antigen is unknown.

Amplification used 60 Vbeta primers and 13 Jbeta primers. Sequencing was performed with immunoSEQ multiplex PCR; in TCRdb, only in-frame clones are kept and a portion is missing. The repertoire holds more than 150,000 clones, with around 76% as singletons. Specimen: PBMCs. The TCR was taken from a man aged 40-55 years in good health and CMV-seronegative. The chain carries TRBV13 and TRBJ1-3; 7 bases fit TRBD1. CDR3: CASSQLGDSAGNTIYF. The CDR3, as DNA: TGTGCCAGCAGCCAACTAGGGGACAGCGCTGGAAACACCATATATTTT.